The text below deals with one TCR beta chain. These data come from a study of shared clonotypes between healthy human individuals. CDR1 is KGHSH, CDR2 LQKENI, per germline. This CDR3 comprises 15 residues. V dropped 8 bases and J dropped 0; count of bases not matched to a gene: 6. The repertoire was sequenced with immunoSEQ multiplex PCR; TCRdb's copy has only in-frame clones and lacks some. Counted here are 400,000 to 600,000 clones, roughly 83% occurring once; the ten biggest clones make up less than 15%. This receptor was obtained from a woman aged 40 to 50 in good health. Some clones in this sample may be carry-over from other donors' samples. Sequencing used PBMCs. The V gene is TRBV18, the J gene TRBJ1-5; 8 nucleotides agree with TRBD1. CDR3 bases: TGTGCCAGCCAGGGACAGGACCCTAGCAATCAGCCCCAGCATTTT. Its translation is CASQGQDPSNQPQHF.